This T cell receptor beta chain was profiled in a study of cytomegalovirus exposure and HLA in healthy donors. V lost 10 bases and J 7 bases, leaving 14 bases between the germline ends. From germline, CDR1 is SNHLY and CDR2 FYNNEI. CDR3 length equals 13 residues. The PCR ran on 60 Vbeta and 13 Jbeta primers. Measured with immunoSEQ multiplex PCR; TCRdb has only the in-frame clones, and not every one. The sample lists 200,000 to 250,000 clones, around 88% occurring once. Sequencing input: PBMCs. The V gene is TRBV2, the J gene TRBJ1-6; the D gene is possibly TRBD1 (6 bases). This TCR derives from a woman aged 18-29 years in good health and CMV-seronegative. DNA for the CDR3: TGTGCCACCCGACAGGTTTCGAATTCACCCCTCCACTTT. Encoded protein: CATRQVSNSPLHF.